Following are 20 T cell receptor beta chains from one sample sequenced in a study of cytomegalovirus exposure and HLA in healthy donors (dated by TCRdb to 2015 to 2018). The method was the immunoSEQ multiplex PCR assay. For the multiplex PCR, a mixture combining 60 forward primers for TCR Vbeta segments and 13 reverse primers for TCR Jbeta segments was used. TCRdb re-hosts the immuneACCESS table, in-frame sequences only. Its copies lack some clones; in the studies checked, an unresolved V gene accounts for under half of them, and the cause for the rest is not known. The sample table contains around 200,000 clones; only one count was recorded for just over 75% of them. 2.5% to 3.5% of the sample goes to the ten largest clones. Source material: PBMCs. These receptors were taken from a woman aged 60-70 years in good health and CMV-seropositive.

The V gene is TRBV2, the J gene TRBJ2-5; 9 nucleotides agree with TRBD2. From germline, CDR1 is SNHLY and CDR2 FYNNEI. J lost 0 bases, V lost 7 bases, and 3 bases had no gene match. CDR3 length equals 14 residues. CDR3 nucleotide sequence: TGTGCCAGCAACGCGGGGGGGGACCAAGAGACCCAGTACTTC. This translates into CASNAGGDQETQYF.

This clone appeared a few times. This chain links TRBV29-1 with TRBJ2-2, with TRBD1 matching 7 bases. This CDR3 is built from 15 residues. With V trimmed by 4 bases and J by 1 base, 6 bases remained unmatched. Germline-derived CDR1 and CDR2 are SQVTM and ANQGSEA. This chain's CDR3 is CSVAGTALNTGELFF. DNA for the CDR3: TGCAGCGTTGCCGGGACAGCCTTGAACACCGGGGAGCTGTTTTTT.

This clone was observed once. The chain has TRBV28 and TRBJ1-1; 8 positions agree with TRBD1. The CDR3 has 16 amino acids. Germline CDR1 and CDR2: MDHEN and SYDVKM. Germline trimming cut 8 bases from V and 10 bases from J; bases unmatched to any gene: 21. In nucleotides, the CDR3 is TGTGCCAGCGGAGCTCCGGGACAGGCCTTGGGGGGGGGAGCTTTCTTT. Protein sequence: CASGAPGQALGGGAFF.

This clone was seen a handful of times. This sample includes further DNA sequences coding for the same CDR3. V gene TRBV10-3 combines with J gene TRBJ1-3; no clear D. The CDR3 loop spans 15 amino acids. The germline V gene encodes CDR1 ENHRY and CDR2 SYGVKD. The V end was cut by 2 bases, the J end by 2 bases, with 10 bases between. CDR3 loop: CAISEQGGAGNTIYF. Written as DNA, the CDR3 is TGTGCCATCAGTGAGCAAGGCGGAGCTGGAAACACCATATATTTT.

The chain has TRBV29-1 and TRBJ1-5; a weak D match, TRBD1 (5 bases). The CDR3 is 13 amino acids. V was pared by 0 bases and J by 7 bases, with 10 bases between. The germline V gene has CDR1 SQVTM and CDR2 ANQGSEA. CDR3 loop: CSVEEGGGQPQHF. CDR3 nucleotide sequence: TGCAGCGTTGAAGAGGGGGGGGGACAGCCCCAGCATTTT.

The CDR3 bases are TGTGCCAGCAGAGGTCCGGGGACAGCTTTTGAAGCTTTCTTT. This codes for CASRGPGTAFEAFF. This rearrangement joins TRBV7-2 to TRBJ1-1; TRBD1 matches 7 bases. CDR3 length: 14 residues. Germline V lookup: CDR1 SGHTA, CDR2 FQGNSA. J was trimmed by 7 bases and V by 6 bases; bases with no gene match: 11.

The genes are TRBV19 and TRBJ2-1, with 10 bases fitting TRBD2. CDR3 size: 18 residues. Germline assignment: CDR1 LNHDA and CDR2 SQIVND (reference sequence). The V gene end was trimmed by 9 bases and the J gene end by 1 base; junction bases not matched to a gene: 15. The CDR3 is CASKWSGRAGVSYNEQFF. In DNA form, the CDR3 reads TGTGCCAGCAAATGGAGCGGGAGGGCCGGGGTTTCCTACAATGAGCAGTTCTTC. Supplemented by reference TRBV19 and TRBJ2-1, the full variable domain reads DGGITQSPKYLFRKEGQNVTLSCEQNLNHDAMYWYRQDPGQGLRLIYYSQIVNDFQKGDIAEGYSVSREKKESFPLTVTSAQKNPTAFYLCASKWSGRAGVSYNEQFFGPGTRLTVL.

The rearrangement links TRBV13 to TRBJ1-1; 8 nucleotides line up with TRBD1. The trim removed 3 bases at V and 10 bases at J, leaving 10 bases unmatched. Looked up from germline, CDR1 is PRHDT and CDR2 is FYEKMQ (reference sequence). The CDR3 extends over 14 amino acids. The CDR3 nucleotides read TGTGCCAGCAGCTTTAGAGACAGGGGCCCTCGAGCTTTCTTT. Protein sequence: CASSFRDRGPRAFF.

This sequence joins TRBV4-1 and TRBJ1-5; TRBD1 agrees at 7 bases. In germline, CDR1 is MGHRA, CDR2 YSYEKL. CDR3 size: 15 residues. V was clipped by 1 base and J by 6 bases; unmatched bases: 6. CDR3 amino acids: CASSQGEGAGQPQHF. DNA for the CDR3: TGCGCCAGCAGCCAAGGAGAGGGGGCGGGTCAGCCCCAGCATTTT.

The chain uses TRBV6-5 and TRBJ1-2; D is possibly TRBD1 (6 bases). V lost 6 bases to trimming and J lost 6 bases, with 14 bases between them. Per the germline V gene, CDR1 is MNHEY and CDR2 is SVGAGI. CDR3 size: 13 residues. CDR3 loop: CASRGTIAHGYTF. The DNA for the CDR3 is TGTGCCAGCAGGGGGACAATCGCGCATGGCTACACCTTC.

In nucleotides, the CDR3 is TGCGCCAGCAGCCAGGGACGACTAGCGGGGGGTTACTTC. This sequence encodes CASSQGRLAGGYF. This rearrangement joins TRBV4-3 to TRBJ2-4; 13 bases are a match to TRBD2. There are 13 residues in the CDR3. Germline CDR1 is LGHNA and CDR2 is YSLEER. V shed 3 bases, J shed 16 bases, and the junction held 6 bases outside the gene matches.

The V and J genes are TRBV11-3 and TRBJ2-3; TRBD2 matches at 16 bases. V lost 5 bases to trimming and J lost 6 bases; unmatched junction nucleotides: 8. Germline CDR1 SGHNT, CDR2 YENEEA. This CDR3 is 17 amino acids long. CDR3 nucleotide sequence: TGTGCCAGCAGCCTCGGGACTAGCGGGGGGGCAGGCGATACGCAGTATTTT. Its protein is CASSLGTSGGAGDTQYF.

CDR3 loop: CASSPGVEETQYF. Written as DNA, the CDR3 is TGTGCCAGCAGCCCGGGGGTGGAAGAGACCCAGTACTTC. The rearrangement links TRBV28 to TRBJ2-5, with D possibly TRBD2 on 6 matching bases. The CDR3 consists of 13 residues. The V end was cut by 6 bases, the J end by 3 bases, with 11 bases between. Germline CDR1 MDHEN, CDR2 SYDVKM.

The chain uses TRBV30 and TRBJ1-1; weak D call: TRBD1 (5 bases). This CDR3 comprises 14 residues. V was trimmed by 3 bases and J by 6 bases, leaving 17 bases between them. Per the germline V gene, CDR1 is GTSNPN and CDR2 is SVGIG (reference sequence). The CDR3 reads CAWRVYGAYAEAFF. CDR3 bases: TGTGCCTGGAGGGTTTATGGGGCTTACGCTGAAGCTTTCTTT.

The V and J genes are TRBV9 and TRBJ1-1, with D perhaps TRBD1 (6 bases). Trimming shortened V by 3 bases and J by 6 bases, and 12 bases separated the two germline ends. This CDR3 region has 13 residues. Germline assignment: CDR1 SGDLS and CDR2 YYNGEE. The CDR3 DNA reads as TGTGCCAGCAGCGCACAGGGAATGCCTGAAGCTTTCTTT. This translates into CASSAQGMPEAFF. The full variable domain, with the rest looked up from reference TRBV9 and TRBJ1-1, is DSGVTQTPKHLITATGQRVTLRCSPRSGDLSVYWYQQSLDQGLQFLIQYYNGEERAKGNILERFSAQQFPDLHSELNLSSLELGDSALYFCASSAQGMPEAFFGQGTRLTVV.

The chain combines TRBV15 with TRBJ2-7, with 8 nucleotides matching TRBD2. Germline V CDR1 and CDR2: LNHNV, YYDKDF (reference sequence). The trim removed 0 bases at V and 3 bases at J, leaving 4 bases unmatched. This CDR3 is 15 amino acids long. CDR3 nucleotide sequence: TGTGCCACCAGCAGAGAGAAAACTAGCGGCTACGAGCAGTACTTC. Protein product: CATSREKTSGYEQYF. Supplemented by reference TRBV15 and TRBJ2-7, the full variable domain reads DAMVIQNPRYQVTQFGKPVTLSCSQTLNHNVMYWYQQKSSQAPKLLFHYYDKDFNNEADTPDNFQSRRPNTSFCFLDIRSPGLGDTAMYLCATSREKTSGYEQYFGPGTRLTVT.

In the case of this clone: Other DNA sequences in the sample encode the same CDR3. This chain uses TRBV5-4 with TRBJ2-2; tentatively, D is TRBD1 (5 bases). There are 13 residues in the CDR3. The V end was cut by 9 bases, the J end by 1 base, with 10 bases between. Germline V CDR1 and CDR2: SGHNT, YYREEE (reference sequence). CDR3 sequence: CATNGQNTGELFF. In nucleotides, the CDR3 is TGTGCCACCAACGGACAGAACACCGGGGAGCTGTTTTTT. The full variable domain, rest sourced from reference TRBV5-4 and TRBJ2-2, is ETGVTQSPTHLIKTRGQQVTLRCSSQSGHNTVSWYQQALGQGPQFIFQYYREEENGRGNFPPRFSGLQFPNYSSELNVNALELDDSALYLCATNGQNTGELFFGEGSRLTVL.

The chain is built from TRBV7-2 and TRBJ1-5; tentatively, D is TRBD1 (6 bases). Trimming took off 8 bases at V and 6 bases at J, with 14 bases between the two ends. CDR3 size: 13 residues. Germline lookup yields CDR1 SGHTA and CDR2 FQGNSA. CDR3 residues: CASANMDSQPQHF. Written as DNA, the CDR3 is TGTGCCAGCGCTAATATGGACAGTCAGCCCCAGCATTTT.

This chain uses TRBV7-3 with TRBJ1-4; D gene unclear. Germline CDR1 reads SGHTA; CDR2 reads FQGTGA. V was pared by 5 bases and J by 12 bases, with 10 bases between. The CDR3 covers 11 residues. This CDR3 is CASSTSGELFF. The CDR3 DNA sequence: TGTGCCAGCAGCACAAGCGGGGAACTGTTTTTT.

The chain couples TRBV5-1 to TRBJ1-1; the match to TRBD1 covers 10 bases. Germline V CDR1 and CDR2: SGHRS, YFSETQ. V lost 4 bases, J lost 0 bases, and 12 bases stayed unmatched. This CDR3 is built from 18 residues. The CDR3 DNA reads as TGCGCCAGCAGCACCCTCGTCCCGGGACAGGGGATGAACACTGAAGCTTTCTTT. It is translated as CASSTLVPGQGMNTEAFF. The complete variable domain, with remaining parts taken from reference TRBV5-1 and TRBJ1-1, reads KAGVTQTPRYLIKTRGQQVTLSCSPISGHRSVSWYQQTPGQGLQFLFEYFSETQRNKGNFPGRFSGRQFSNSRSEMNVSTLELGDSALYLCASSTLVPGQGMNTEAFFGQGTRLTVV.